This T cell receptor (beta chain) was observed in a study of blood T cell repertoires in COVID-19. The overall study: Spain, Italy and the United States supplied samples that represented acute and convalescent COVID-19.

The repertoire was sequenced with immunoSEQ multiplex PCR; TCRdb's copy has only in-frame clones and lacks some. The sample lists about 99,000 clones, about four fifths occurring once. The V gene's germline CDR1 is SGHNT and CDR2 YYREEE (reference sequence). CDR3 length equals 13 residues. V was clipped by 4 bases and J by 6 bases, with 14 bases between them. The gene calls are TRBV5-4 and TRBJ2-7, with D possibly matching TRBD2 (7 bases). The source is a man between 70 and 80 years old with active or convalescent COVID-19. The specimen sequenced was peripheral blood. CDR3 sequence (DNA): TGTGCCAGCAGCCCCCCGGGGGGCCTCGAGCAGTACTTC. Its translation: CASSPPGGLEQYF.